This TCR beta chain came from a study of OX40 agonist ivuxolimab in advanced cancers. The CDR3 runs to 15 residues. The V end lost 3 bases, the J end lost 1 base, and 12 bases lay between the germline ends. Germline V gene lookup returns CDR1 LNHDA and CDR2 SQIVND (reference sequence). Libraries were prepared by immunoSEQ multiplex PCR; TCRdb keeps only in-frame clonotypes and omits some of them. The sample contains about 14,000 clones, about 80% of which appear only once. Sample: CD4+ or CD8+ T cells sorted from blood, taken in a trial of the OX40 agonist ivuxolimab. The receptor comes from an adult with an advanced solid tumor such as melanoma, head and neck, liver or kidney cancer. The V call is TRBV19, the J call TRBJ2-5; TRBD1 is a possible D gene (5 bases). CDR3 region: CASSIGDSVQETQYF. The CDR3, as DNA: TGTGCCAGTAGTATTGGAGACAGTGTCCAAGAGACCCAGTACTTC.